A selection of T cell receptor beta chains follows, all from one sample in a study of cytomegalovirus exposure and HLA in healthy donors. Sequenced by immunoSEQ multiplex PCR; TCRdb stores in-frame clones only, minus some. Seen in this sample are roughly 110,000 clones; the ten most common clones hold 3% to 4.5%. The sequenced sample was PBMCs. The source of these receptors is a man between 25 and 39 years old in good health and CMV-seronegative. Both conserved end residues are part of each CDR3. The D gene is left open where the match is weak.

TRBJ1-2	15	TRBV19	NA	CASSTNTGYDYGYTF	TGTGCCAGTAGTACCAATACAGGGTACGACTATGGCTACACCTTC
TRBJ1-1	15	TRBV6-4	NA	CASSVTYDGDTEAFF	TGTGCCAGCAGTGTGACCTATGACGGGGACACTGAAGCTTTCTTT
TRBJ1-1	14	TRBV7-3	NA	CASSSQGRNTEAFF	TGTGCCAGCAGCTCCCAGGGCAGGAACACTGAAGCTTTCTTT
TRBJ2-3	20	TRBV1	NA	CTSSQDRRLAGPISTDTQYF	TGCACCAGCAGCCAAGATAGGCGACTAGCGGGTCCCATTAGCACAGATACGCAGTATTTT
TRBJ2-1	15	TRBV7-2	NA	CASSLGGAQYNEQFF	TGTGCCAGCAGCTTAGGCGGGGCCCAGTACAATGAGCAGTTCTTC
TRBJ2-3	14	TRBV7-3	NA	CASSLAGFTDTQYF	TGTGCCAGCAGCTTGGCCGGGTTTACAGATACGCAGTATTTT
TRBJ2-3	15	TRBV5-5	NA	CASSLVAGRTDTQYF	TGTGCCAGCAGCTTGGTGGCGGGGAGGACAGATACGCAGTATTTT
TRBJ2-7	13	TRBV5-1	TRBD1	CASSHGQAYEQYF	TGCGCCAGCAGCCATGGACAGGCCTACGAGCAGTACTTC
TRBJ1-5	14	TRBV16	NA	CASRGAGRYQPQHF	TGTGCCAGCAGGGGGGCAGGGCGCTATCAGCCCCAGCATTTT
TRBJ2-3	12	TRBV7-6	NA	CASSWSADTQYF	TGTGCCAGCAGCTGGTCGGCAGATACGCAGTATTTT
TRBJ1-2	13	TRBV18	NA	CASSASEGGGYTF	TGTGCCAGCTCGGCCTCGGAGGGCGGTGGCTACACCTTC
TRBJ2-3	18	TRBV4-3	TRBD2	CASSQATYGGDVGDTQYF	TGCGCCAGCAGCCAAGCTACCTATGGGGGGGATGTGGGAGATACGCAGTATTTT
TRBJ2-2	15	TRBV13	TRBD1	CASSSWTGIAGELFF	TGTGCCAGCAGCTCCTGGACAGGGATCGCCGGGGAGCTGTTTTTT
TRBJ1-1	13	TRBV5-1	NA	CASSFDMNTEAFF	TGCGCCAGCAGCTTTGACATGAACACTGAAGCTTTCTTT
TRBJ1-2	14	TRBV27	NA	CASSLMGGADGYTF	TGTGCCAGCAGTTTAATGGGGGGGGCGGATGGCTACACCTTC
TRBJ1-2	11	TRBV20-1	NA	CSATTGYGYTF	TGCAGTGCTACGACTGGCTATGGCTACACCTTC
TRBJ2-5	15	TRBV5-6	NA	CASSFGGGAVETQYF	TGTGCCAGCAGCTTCGGAGGGGGGGCCGTGGAGACCCAGTACTTC
TRBJ2-3	13	TRBV9	NA	CASSGYREGTQYF	TGTGCCAGCAGCGGATACAGGGAGGGGACGCAGTATTTT
TRBJ2-1	17	TRBV5-1	NA	CASSFRTPSQRYNEQFF	TGCGCCAGCAGCTTCCGAACGCCGAGCCAAAGATACAATGAGCAGTTCTTC
TRBJ1-1	15	TRBV6-5	NA	CASSPSGAMNTEAFF	TGTGCCAGCAGTCCTTCAGGGGCGATGAACACTGAAGCTTTCTTT
TRBJ2-3	16	TRBV9	TRBD2	CASSGGTSGGTDTQYF	TGTGCCAGCAGCGGGGGGACTAGCGGGGGCACAGATACGCAGTATTTT
TRBJ1-4	15	TRBV19	NA	CASIRRTSGNEKLFF	TGTGCCAGTATTCGGAGAACGAGTGGAAATGAAAAACTGTTTTTT
TRBJ1-6	15	TRBV7-6	NA	CASSLGAGYNSPLHF	TGTGCCAGCAGCTTAGGCGCAGGTTATAATTCACCCCTCCACTTT
TRBJ1-6	15	TRBV5-4	NA	CASSLESSYNSPLHF	TGTGCCAGCAGCTTGGAGAGCTCCTATAATTCACCCCTCCACTTT
TRBJ2-1	17	TRBV4-1	TRBD2	CASSQDGSAGGRNEQFF	TGCGCCAGCAGCCAAGATGGATCGGCGGGGGGCCGCAATGAGCAGTTCTTC
TRBJ2-5	15	TRBV6-5	TRBD2	CASSYASGGWETQYF	TGTGCCAGCAGTTACGCTAGCGGGGGGTGGGAGACCCAGTACTTC
TRBJ2-5	13	TRBV29-1	TRBD2	CSVAGTSQETQYF	TGCAGCGTCGCCGGGACTAGCCAGGAGACCCAGTACTTC
TRBJ2-3	14	TRBV5-4	TRBD2	CAEGLAGGKDTQYF	TGTGCCGAGGGACTAGCGGGGGGGAAGGATACGCAGTATTTT
TRBJ2-7	16	TRBV7-2	TRBD2	CASSLASGGHTYEQYF	TGTGCCAGCAGCTTAGCTAGCGGGGGTCATACCTACGAGCAGTACTTC
TRBJ1-4	14	TRBV7-2	TRBD1	CASSLAGGDEKLFF	TGTGCCAGCAGCCTAGCAGGGGGCGATGAAAAACTGTTTTTT
TRBJ2-3	16	TRBV5-4	TRBD2	CASNVGGGGSPDTQYF	TGTGCCAGCAACGTCGGGGGGGGAGGTTCTCCAGATACGCAGTATTTT
TRBJ2-3	15	TRBV9	NA	CASSVGILAADTQYF	TGTGCCAGCAGCGTAGGTATCCTTGCGGCAGATACGCAGTATTTT
TRBJ2-1	16	TRBV5-1	TRBD1	CASSLAPRGQGNEQFF	TGCGCCAGCAGCTTGGCCCCGAGGGGGCAGGGCAATGAGCAGTTCTTC
TRBJ2-7	17	TRBV18	TRBD1	CASSPPRDRGDYYEQYF	TGTGCCAGCTCACCACCGCGGGACAGGGGCGATTACTACGAGCAGTACTTC
TRBJ1-1	14	TRBV7-2	TRBD1	CASSPGTGRTEAFF	TGTGCCAGCAGCCCCGGGACAGGGAGAACTGAAGCTTTCTTT
TRBJ2-6	14	TRBV2	NA	CASSELTGANVLTF	TGTGCCAGCAGTGAGTTAACTGGGGCCAACGTCCTGACTTTC
TRBJ1-6	14	TRBV7-9	NA	CASSLREGESPLHF	TGTGCCAGCAGCCTACGGGAGGGGGAGTCCCCCCTCCACTTT
TRBJ2-5	14	TRBV5-1	NA	CASSFGLGQETQYF	TGCGCCAGCAGCTTCGGACTGGGCCAAGAGACCCAGTACTTC
TRBJ2-3	16	TRBV5-8	TRBD2	CASSQIAGSPVDTQYF	TGTGCCAGCAGCCAAATAGCGGGGTCTCCCGTGGATACGCAGTATTTT
TRBJ1-2	13	TRBV7-2	NA	CASRMTVHYGYTF	TGTGCCAGCAGGATGACAGTGCACTATGGCTACACCTTC
TRBJ2-2	17	TRBV19	TRBD2	CATNHLRTSGGTGELFF	TGTGCCACTAACCATCTACGGACTAGCGGGGGAACCGGGGAGCTGTTTTTT
TRBJ2-2	15	TRBV2	NA	CASSGAGSRTGELFF	TGTGCCAGCAGTGGGGCAGGGTCGAGAACCGGGGAGCTGTTTTTT
TRBJ2-5	13	TRBV5-6	NA	CASSFDKQETQYF	TGTGCCAGCAGCTTTGACAAGCAAGAGACCCAGTACTTC
TRBJ1-6	15	TRBV7-9	TRBD1	CASSSKDRDNSPLHF	TGTGCCAGCAGCTCCAAGGACAGGGATAATTCACCCCTCCACTTT
TRBJ1-5	15	TRBV7-2	TRBD1	CASSFSTGRRQPQHF	TGTGCCAGCAGCTTCTCGACAGGGAGACGCCAGCCCCAGCATTTT
TRBJ2-4	13	TRBV4-3	NA	CASSQGTVNIQYF	TGCGCCAGCAGCCAAGGGACAGTAAACATTCAGTACTTC
TRBJ2-3	15	TRBV5-5	TRBD2	CASIVSGGGADTQYF	TGTGCCAGCATCGTAAGCGGGGGGGGAGCGGATACGCAGTATTTT
TRBJ2-6	16	TRBV28	TRBD2	CASRRAGDSGANVLTF	TGTGCCAGCCGACGAGCGGGAGATTCTGGGGCCAACGTCCTGACTTTC
TRBJ1-3	14	TRBV2	NA	CARRRTASGNTIYF	TGTGCCAGACGACGGACAGCCTCTGGAAACACCATATATTTT
TRBJ1-6	16	TRBV7-9	TRBD1	CASSLSGGGYNSPLHF	TGTGCCAGCAGCTTATCAGGGGGCGGGTATAATTCACCCCTCCACTTT
TRBJ1-1	13	TRBV7-3	NA	CASSFIPNTEAFF	TGTGCCAGCAGCTTTATTCCGAACACTGAAGCTTTCTTT
TRBJ2-7	15	TRBV11-2	NA	CASSLTGNGFYEQYF	TGTGCCAGCAGCCTTACAGGGAATGGGTTTTACGAGCAGTACTTC
TRBJ2-1	14	TRBV11-3	TRBD1	CASSRRQGAHEQFF	TGTGCCAGCAGCCGACGTCAGGGGGCTCATGAGCAGTTCTTC
TRBJ1-1	11	TRBV30	NA	CAWIEATEAFF	TGTGCCTGGATTGAGGCCACTGAAGCTTTCTTT
TRBJ1-2	12	TRBV6-5	NA	CASRAFNYGYTF	TGTGCCAGCAGGGCCTTTAACTATGGCTACACCTTC
TRBJ2-1	12	TRBV7-2	NA	CASSSRYNEQFF	TGTGCCAGCAGCTCCAGGTACAATGAGCAGTTCTTC
TRBJ1-2	18	TRBV15	TRBD1	CATSRLGQGEGSNYGYTF	TGTGCCACCAGCCGCCTGGGACAGGGAGAGGGATCTAACTATGGCTACACCTTC